These T cell receptor beta chains were read from a single sample in a study of response to subunit inactivated influenza vaccine. TCRdb recomputed calls from the RT-PCR reads with MiXCR, one row per CDR3 protein. The repertoire consists of around 570,000 distinct CDR3 sequences, with approximately 10% occurring once and the leading ten covering 9.5% to 11%. These data also featured in a second study, about T cells expressing NK-cell markers.

The sequencing here drew on PBMCs from blood, taken on the day of vaccination. These receptors were collected from a man aged 45-65 years who received an inactivated influenza vaccine. CDR3s include the opening cysteine and the closing phenylalanine or tryptophan. Each record gives: clone size, J gene, V gene, CDR3 protein. The size of a clone is reported for some rows only, either as once, few or many, or as a class for expanded clones.

size: few
J: TRBJ2-3
V: TRBV30
CDR3: CAWSRTRTSTDTQYF

size: -
J: TRBJ1-3
V: TRBV7-9
CDR3: CTSSLPGSGNTIYF

size: few
J: TRBJ2-5
V: TRBV10-3
CDR3: CAISDFAGGQETQYF

size: -
J: TRBJ2-3
V: TRBV12-3/TRBV12-4
CDR3: CASRPSGGITDTQYF

size: few
J: TRBJ2-7
V: TRBV7-2
CDR3: CASSLHLGGEQYF

size: few
J: TRBJ1-2
V: TRBV10-3
CDR3: CAITRTPNYGYTF

size: -
J: TRBJ1-6
V: TRBV6-1
CDR3: CASSRDTGNSPLHF

size: -
J: TRBJ2-3
V: TRBV20-1
CDR3: CSARDGGRAASTDTQYF

size: -
J: TRBJ2-5
V: TRBV9
CDR3: CASSAGEGREETQYF

size: few
J: TRBJ2-3
V: TRBV12-3/TRBV12-4
CDR3: CASTPGGGPPTDTQYF

size: few
J: TRBJ2-1
V: TRBV7-8
CDR3: CASSLAIAGNEQFF

size: -
J: TRBJ2-5
V: TRBV6-2/TRBV6-3
CDR3: CASRSHQTSQETQYF

size: few
J: TRBJ2-1
V: TRBV5-1
CDR3: CASSLARPGNEQFF

size: many
J: TRBJ2-7
V: TRBV10-3
CDR3: CAISDRGEVYEQYF

size: -
J: TRBJ1-1
V: TRBV4-2
CDR3: CASSQDPYTGQSEAFF

size: -
J: TRBJ2-2
V: TRBV9
CDR3: CASSVGSRTGELFF

size: -
J: TRBJ2-1
V: TRBV29-1
CDR3: CSVRGSGGAGEQFF

size: few
J: TRBJ2-7
V: TRBV6-2/TRBV6-3
CDR3: CASGRRPHGIF

size: few
J: TRBJ2-2
V: TRBV7-6
CDR3: CASSLDPRRNTGELFF

size: -
J: TRBJ2-6
V: TRBV25-1
CDR3: CASSRGRGTGANVLTF

size: few
J: TRBJ2-1
V: TRBV7-9
CDR3: CASSLAPLQGMDEQFF

size: few
J: TRBJ2-1
V: TRBV20-1
CDR3: CSATTGTQYNEQFF

size: few
J: TRBJ2-7
V: TRBV7-2
CDR3: CASSLLSGRVSEQYF

size: many
J: TRBJ1-3
V: TRBV20-1
CDR3: CSARADAGNTIYF

size: few
J: TRBJ1-2
V: TRBV20-1
CDR3: CSARIPSPGGAVGYTF

size: few
J: TRBJ2-1
V: TRBV2
CDR3: CASSGDRARNEQFF

size: -
J: TRBJ2-7
V: TRBV20-1
CDR3: CSARPDRHEQYF

size: few
J: TRBJ2-7
V: TRBV4-2
CDR3: CASSHRTSANYEQYF

size: few
J: TRBJ1-2
V: TRBV7-9
CDR3: CASTQLAGEAYTF

size: few
J: TRBJ2-5
V: TRBV27
CDR3: CASSPPRGLTIKETQYF

size: few
J: TRBJ2-5
V: TRBV5-4
CDR3: CASSFQLAGKETQYF

size: few
J: TRBJ1-2
V: TRBV5-1
CDR3: CASSFDRGGGYTF

size: few
J: TRBJ1-1
V: TRBV3-1
CDR3: CASSPRGRGSAEAFF

size: -
J: TRBJ2-1
V: TRBV18
CDR3: CASSPLAGGGEDEQFF

size: -
J: TRBJ2-7
V: TRBV6-1
CDR3: CASSPLPTTSAYEQYF

size: many
J: TRBJ2-1
V: TRBV6-2/TRBV6-3
CDR3: CASSSDRGTVAGTLYNEQFF

size: few
J: TRBJ1-4
V: TRBV30
CDR3: CAWSVLDEKLFF

size: -
J: TRBJ2-5
V: TRBV29-1
CDR3: CSALQGVQETQYF

size: few
J: TRBJ2-3
V: TRBV20-1
CDR3: CSATPGFSASTDTQYF

size: few
J: TRBJ1-5
V: TRBV28
CDR3: CASSELRQGPGSNQPQHF

size: -
J: TRBJ2-1
V: TRBV3-1
CDR3: CASRPSSSGAYNEQFF

size: many
J: TRBJ2-1
V: TRBV11-2
CDR3: CASSLRVYNEQFF

size: -
J: TRBJ1-1
V: TRBV5-1
CDR3: CASGNGLNTEAFF

size: many
J: TRBJ2-6
V: TRBV6-2/TRBV6-3
CDR3: CASSYSTGTGANVLTF

size: few
J: TRBJ2-3
V: TRBV20-1
CDR3: CSARGVREGITDTQYF

size: -
J: TRBJ2-7
V: TRBV6-1
CDR3: CASSRQGSGEQYF

size: -
J: TRBJ1-1
V: TRBV3-1
CDR3: CASSPGPAVEAFF

size: -
J: TRBJ2-2
V: TRBV6-2/TRBV6-3
CDR3: CASRETGRAGELFF